This T cell receptor beta chain is from a study of metastatic and nonmetastatic thyroid tumors. Study-wide context: Repertoires from blood and tumor or nodule tissue of malignant and benign thyroid patients were compared.

A word on this clone: Its antigen is undetermined.

No patient received treatment before thyroid surgery. TCRdb reanalyzed the PCR reads with MiXCR. The sample carries 32,000 or so clones, roughly a sixth recorded once. Trimming cost V 6 bases and J 2 bases; bases outside gene matches: 6. The CDR3 sequence is 15 residues long. The germline gives CDR1 WSHSY, CDR2 SAAADI. Study outcomes and limitations: Across blood and tumor, TCR beta diversity in malignant thyroid tumors was reportedly significantly higher than in benign nodules.

The source material was blood. The chain employs TRBV10-2 and TRBJ2-2, with 7 bases fitting TRBD2. The sequence was obtained from a male donor with papillary thyroid cancer or a benign thyroid nodule (not recorded which). Some clones in this sample may be carry-over from other donors' samples. This CDR3 is CASRGEGSNTGELFF. CDR3 DNA sequence: TGCGCCAGCAGAGGGGAGGGGTCTAACACCGGGGAGCTGTTTTTT.